This entry concerns a single T cell receptor (beta chain). Its antigen remains unidentified. CDR1 and CDR2 (germline): SEHNR, FQNEAQ (reference sequence). This CDR3 spans 16 amino acids. Trimming took off 4 bases at V and 1 base at J, with 14 bases between the two ends. This record belongs to a study of shared clonotypes between healthy human individuals. Study-wide results and limits: Across four donors, naive CD4 shared 4.5% to 6%, naive CD8 3% to 3.5%, memory CD4 approximately 2.5%, memory CD8 0.4% to 0.5%.

TCRdb's copy holds only in-frame clones and misses some; the assay was immunoSEQ multiplex PCR. Of more than 2,000,000 clones listed, more than 80% are singletons. The sequencing sample was made of naive CD4+ T cells sorted from blood. Noted subset: CD45RA+ positively selected. V is TRBV7-9 and J is TRBJ1-5; D is unclear. The receptor's source is a young man in good health. CDR3 in amino acids: CASSSGRAESNQPQHF. The CDR3 DNA sequence: TGTGCCAGCAGCTCCGGGAGGGCAGAAAGCAATCAGCCCCAGCATTTT.